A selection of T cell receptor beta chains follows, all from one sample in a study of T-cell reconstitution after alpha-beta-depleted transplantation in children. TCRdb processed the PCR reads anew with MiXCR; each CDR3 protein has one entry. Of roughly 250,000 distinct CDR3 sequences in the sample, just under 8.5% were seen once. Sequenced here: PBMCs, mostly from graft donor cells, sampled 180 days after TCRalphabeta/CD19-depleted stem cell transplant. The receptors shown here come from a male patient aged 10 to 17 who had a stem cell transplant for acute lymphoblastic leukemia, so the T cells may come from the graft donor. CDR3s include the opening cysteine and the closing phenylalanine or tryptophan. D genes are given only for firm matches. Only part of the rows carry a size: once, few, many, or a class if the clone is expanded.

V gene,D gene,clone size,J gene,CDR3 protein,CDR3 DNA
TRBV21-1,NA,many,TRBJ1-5,CASSTVAGASNQPQHF,TGTGCCAGCAGCACAGTCGCAGGGGCGTCTAATCAGCCCCAGCATTTT
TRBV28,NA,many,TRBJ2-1,CASSLRASYNEQFF,TGTGCCAGCAGTTTAAGGGCCTCCTACAATGAGCAGTTCTTC
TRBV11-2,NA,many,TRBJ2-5,CASSLDSQETQYF,TGTGCCAGCAGCTTAGACAGCCAAGAGACCCAGTACTTC
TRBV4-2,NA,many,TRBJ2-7,CASSQDRGFGEQYF,TGTGCCAGCAGCCAAGATCGGGGGTTCGGGGAGCAGTACTTC
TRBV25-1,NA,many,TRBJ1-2,CASSQGRGPDGYTF,TGTGCCAGCAGCCAGGGGCGGGGTCCCGATGGCTACACCTTC
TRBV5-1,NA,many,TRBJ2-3,CASSFGTSGDTQYF,TGCGCCAGCAGCTTTGGGACAAGCGGCGATACGCAGTATTTT
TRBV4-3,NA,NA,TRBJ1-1,CASSLQTVNTEAFF,TGCGCCAGCAGCCTTCAGACGGTGAACACTGAAGCTTTCTTT
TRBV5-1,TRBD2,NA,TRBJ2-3,CAKRPHLAGTSTDTQYF,TGCGCCAAGAGACCCCACCTAGCGGGGACCAGCACAGATACGCAGTATTTT
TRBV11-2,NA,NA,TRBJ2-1,CASSPTDRETLRGANNEQFF,TGTGCCAGCAGCCCGACCGACAGGGAAACTCTGCGGGGGGCAAACAATGAGCAGTTCTTC
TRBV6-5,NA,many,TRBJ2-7,CASSYSTSYRRGLEQYF,TGTGCCAGCAGTTACTCGACCTCGTACAGGAGAGGCCTGGAGCAGTACTTC
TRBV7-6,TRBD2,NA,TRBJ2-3,CASSPQPSGRYRDTQYF,TGTGCCAGCAGCCCCCAACCTAGCGGGAGATACCGGGATACGCAGTATTTT
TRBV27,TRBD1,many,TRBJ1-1,CASSPQGVNTEAFF,TGTGCCAGCAGCCCACAGGGGGTAAACACTGAAGCTTTCTTT
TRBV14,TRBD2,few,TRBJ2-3,CASSQARTSGPTDTQYF,TGTGCCAGCAGCCAAGCCCGCACTAGCGGTCCCACAGATACGCAGTATTTT
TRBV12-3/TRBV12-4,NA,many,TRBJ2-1,CASTDRNYGNEQFF,TGTGCCAGCACCGACCGGAACTACGGGAATGAGCAGTTCTTC
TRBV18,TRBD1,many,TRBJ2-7,CASSPRDSLYEQYF,TGTGCCAGCTCACCCCGGGACAGCCTCTACGAGCAGTACTTC
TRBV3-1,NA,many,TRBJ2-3,CASTPAQRLDTQYF,TGTGCCAGCACCCCGGCCCAGAGGCTAGATACGCAGTATTTT
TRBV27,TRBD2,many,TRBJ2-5,CASSLGTTREKYF,TGTGCCAGCAGTCTCGGGACTACCAGGGAGAAGTACTTC
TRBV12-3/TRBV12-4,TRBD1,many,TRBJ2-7,CASSYTSGGDEQYF,TGTGCCAGCAGTTACACTTCAGGGGGCGACGAGCAGTACTTC
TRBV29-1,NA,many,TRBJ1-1,CSGLRTAGTEAFF,TGCAGCGGCCTCCGGACAGCAGGAACTGAAGCTTTCTTT
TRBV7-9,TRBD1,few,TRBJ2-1,CASSFLLRDRGDEQFF,TGTGCCAGCAGCTTTCTCCTCCGGGACAGGGGCGATGAGCAGTTCTTC
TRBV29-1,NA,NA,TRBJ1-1,CSVGGRSGVSLNTEAFF,TGCAGCGTGGGGGGCCGGAGCGGGGTGAGCTTGAACACTGAAGCTTTCTTT
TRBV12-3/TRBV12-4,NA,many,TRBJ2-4,CASSFGQEGIQYF,TGTGCCAGCAGTTTTGGACAGGAGGGCATTCAGTACTTC
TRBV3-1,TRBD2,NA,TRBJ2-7,CATCQGLAGSYEQYF,TGTGCCACCTGCCAAGGACTAGCGGGATCCTACGAGCAGTACTTC
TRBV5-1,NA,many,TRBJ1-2,CASSRWGQTTNYGYTF,TGCGCCAGCAGCCGTTGGGGCCAGACTACTAACTATGGCTACACCTTC
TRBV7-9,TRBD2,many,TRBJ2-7,CASSLPSGGLSSYEQYF,TGTGCCAGCAGCTTACCTAGCGGGGGCCTTAGCTCCTACGAGCAGTACTTC
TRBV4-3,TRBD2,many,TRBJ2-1,CASSHESGGLYNEQFF,TGCGCCAGCAGCCACGAAAGCGGGGGTCTATACAATGAGCAGTTCTTC
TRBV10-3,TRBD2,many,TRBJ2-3,CAISERPSGGSTDTQYF,TGTGCCATCAGTGAGAGACCTAGCGGGGGGTCCACAGATACGCAGTATTTT
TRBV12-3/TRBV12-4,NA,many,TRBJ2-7,CASSLGDTYEQYF,TGTGCCAGCAGCTTAGGGGACACCTACGAGCAGTACTTC
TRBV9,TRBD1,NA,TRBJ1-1,CASSTTGKGTEAFF,TGTGCCAGCAGCACGACAGGGAAGGGCACTGAAGCTTTCTTT
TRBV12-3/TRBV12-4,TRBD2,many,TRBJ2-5,CASIGTTFGETQYF,TGTGCCAGCATCGGGACTACCTTTGGGGAGACCCAGTACTTC
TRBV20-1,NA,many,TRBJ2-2,CSARDGGGRRELFF,TGCAGTGCTAGAGACGGAGGGGGGAGGAGGGAGCTGTTTTTT
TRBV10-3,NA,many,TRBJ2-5,CAISDRDSQGETQYF,TGTGCCATCAGTGACCGGGACTCACAGGGGGAGACCCAGTACTTC
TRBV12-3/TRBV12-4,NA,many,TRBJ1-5,CASSPPGGGNQPQHF,TGTGCCAGCAGTCCGCCTGGGGGGGGGAATCAGCCCCAGCATTTT
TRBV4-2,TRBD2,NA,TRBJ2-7,CASSQDAGGTYEQYF,TGTGCCAGCAGCCAAGATGCGGGAGGGACCTACGAGCAGTACTTC
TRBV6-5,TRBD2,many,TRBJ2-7,CASSYSAGASYEQYF,TGTGCCAGCAGTTACTCCGCGGGAGCTTCCTACGAGCAGTACTTC
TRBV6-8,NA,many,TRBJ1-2,CASSYSIFEKRESSYGYTF,TGTGCCAGCAGTTACTCGATATTTGAAAAGAGGGAGTCGAGCTATGGCTACACCTTC
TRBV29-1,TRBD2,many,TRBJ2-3,CSVTAGGPTDTQYF,TGCAGCGTGACAGCGGGAGGGCCCACAGATACGCAGTATTTT
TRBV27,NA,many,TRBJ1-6,CASSSPYNSPLHF,TGTGCCAGCAGTTCACCCTATAATTCACCCCTCCACTTT
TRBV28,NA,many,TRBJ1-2,CASSSDMYGYTF,TGTGCCAGCAGTTCCGACATGTATGGCTACACCTTC
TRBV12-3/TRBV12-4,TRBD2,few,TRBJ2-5,CASSFAPWGGSPQETQYF,TGTGCCAGCAGTTTCGCCCCTTGGGGGGGGTCCCCCCAAGAGACCCAGTACTTC
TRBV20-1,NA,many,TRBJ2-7,CSAPSPGEVGEQYF,TGCAGTGCTCCTTCCCCGGGGGAAGTGGGCGAGCAGTACTTC
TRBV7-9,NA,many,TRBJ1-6,CASSSQGLNSPLHF,TGTGCCAGCAGCTCTCAGGGTTTAAATTCACCCCTCCACTTT
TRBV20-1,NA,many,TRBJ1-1,CSARPPGRSTEAFF,TGCAGTGCTAGACCCCCAGGGAGGAGCACTGAAGCTTTCTTT
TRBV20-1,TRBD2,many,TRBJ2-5,CSARNPGLAQQETQYF,TGCAGTGCTAGAAACCCGGGACTAGCCCAACAAGAGACCCAGTACTTC
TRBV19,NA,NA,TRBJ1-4,CASSTGRHATNEKLFF,TGTGCCAGTAGTACCGGACGCCATGCAACTAATGAAAAACTGTTTTTT
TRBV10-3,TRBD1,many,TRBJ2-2,CAISLLQGANGELFF,TGTGCCATCAGTCTACTCCAGGGGGCAAACGGGGAGCTGTTTTTT
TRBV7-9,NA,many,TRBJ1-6,CASSLFPLRGLHF,TGTGCCAGCAGCTTATTCCCACTCCGAGGCCTCCACTTT